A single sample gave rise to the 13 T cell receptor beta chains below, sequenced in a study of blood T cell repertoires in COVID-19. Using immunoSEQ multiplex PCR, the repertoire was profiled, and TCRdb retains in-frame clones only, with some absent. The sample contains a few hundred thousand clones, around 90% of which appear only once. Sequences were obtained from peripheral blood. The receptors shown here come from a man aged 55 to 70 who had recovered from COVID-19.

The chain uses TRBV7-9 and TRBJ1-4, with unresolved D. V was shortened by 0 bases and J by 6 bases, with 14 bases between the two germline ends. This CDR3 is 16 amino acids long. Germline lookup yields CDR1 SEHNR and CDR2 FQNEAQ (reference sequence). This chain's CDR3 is CASSLAETKTHEKLFF. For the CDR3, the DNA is TGTGCCAGCAGCTTAGCTGAGACAAAGACCCATGAAAAACTGTTTTTT.

The DNA of the CDR3 is TGTGCCAGCAGCTTACCGGGACTAGGGAGAGATACGCAGTATTTT. It translates to CASSLPGLGRDTQYF. The J gene is TRBJ2-3, the V gene TRBV7-2; 8 bases map to TRBD2. This CDR3 comprises 15 residues. CDR1 is SGHTA, CDR2 FQGNSA, per germline. V lost 2 bases to trimming and J lost 5 bases; unmatched junction nucleotides: 6. Complete variable domain (other parts from reference TRBV7-2 and TRBJ2-3): GAGVSQSPSNKVTEKGKDVELRCDPISGHTALYWYRQSLGQGLEFLIYFQGNSAPDKSGLPSDRFSAERTGGSVSTLTIQRTQQEDSAVYLCASSLPGLGRDTQYFGPGTRLTVL.

This chain's CDR3 is CASSLASGGYEQYF. CDR3 DNA: TGTGCCAGCAGCTTAGCTAGCGGGGGCTACGAGCAGTACTTC. The genes are TRBV7-2 and TRBJ2-7; 9 bases match TRBD2. V shed 0 bases and J 3 bases; nucleotides not matched to a gene: 0. The V gene's germline CDR1 is SGHTA and CDR2 FQGNSA. The CDR3 runs 14 residues. Filled out from reference TRBV7-2 and TRBJ2-7, the complete variable domain reads GAGVSQSPSNKVTEKGKDVELRCDPISGHTALYWYRQSLGQGLEFLIYFQGNSAPDKSGLPSDRFSAERTGGSVSTLTIQRTQQEDSAVYLCASSLASGGYEQYFGPGTRLTVT.

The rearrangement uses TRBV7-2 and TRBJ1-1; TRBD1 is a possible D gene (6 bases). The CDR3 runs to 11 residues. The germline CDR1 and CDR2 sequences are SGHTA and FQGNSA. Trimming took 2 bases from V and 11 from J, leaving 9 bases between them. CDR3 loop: CASSLIRGAFF. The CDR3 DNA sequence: TGTGCCAGCAGCTTAATCAGGGGCGCTTTCTTT.

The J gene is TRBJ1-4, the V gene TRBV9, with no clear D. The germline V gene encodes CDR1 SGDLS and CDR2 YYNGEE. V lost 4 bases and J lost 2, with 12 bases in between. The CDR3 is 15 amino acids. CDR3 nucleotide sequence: TGTGCCAGCAGCCCCAGGAAGGCTACTAATGAAAAACTGTTTTTT. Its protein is CASSPRKATNEKLFF.

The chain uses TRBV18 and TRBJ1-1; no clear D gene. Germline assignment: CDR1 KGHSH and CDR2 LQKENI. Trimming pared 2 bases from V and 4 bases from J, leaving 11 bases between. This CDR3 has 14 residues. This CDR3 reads CASSPAGPGTEAFF. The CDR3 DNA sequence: TGTGCCAGCTCACCAGCCGGTCCGGGCACTGAAGCTTTCTTT.

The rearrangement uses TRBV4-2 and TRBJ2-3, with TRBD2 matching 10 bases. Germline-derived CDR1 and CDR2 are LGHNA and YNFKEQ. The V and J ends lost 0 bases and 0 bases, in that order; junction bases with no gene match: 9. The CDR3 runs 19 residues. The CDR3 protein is CASSQEGGLADTSTDTQYF. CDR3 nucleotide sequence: TGTGCCAGCAGCCAAGAAGGAGGACTAGCGGACACTAGCACAGATACGCAGTATTTT.

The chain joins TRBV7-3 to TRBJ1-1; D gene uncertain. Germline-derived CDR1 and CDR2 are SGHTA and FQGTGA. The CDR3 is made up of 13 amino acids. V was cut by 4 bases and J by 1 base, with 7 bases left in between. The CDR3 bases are TGTGCCAGCAGCTGGACTCAGAACACTGAAGCTTTCTTT. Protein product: CASSWTQNTEAFF.

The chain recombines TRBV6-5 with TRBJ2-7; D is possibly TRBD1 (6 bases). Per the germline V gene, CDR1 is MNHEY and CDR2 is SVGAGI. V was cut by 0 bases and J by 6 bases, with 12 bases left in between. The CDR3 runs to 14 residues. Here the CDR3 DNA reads TGTGCCAGCAGTTACTCACAGGGATTCCGCGAGCAGTACTTC. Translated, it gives CASSYSQGFREQYF.

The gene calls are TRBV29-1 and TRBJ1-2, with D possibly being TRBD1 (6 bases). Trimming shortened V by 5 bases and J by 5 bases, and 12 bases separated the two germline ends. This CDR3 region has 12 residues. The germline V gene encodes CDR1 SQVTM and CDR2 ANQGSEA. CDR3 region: CSVQQGSYGYTF. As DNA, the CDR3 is TGCAGCGTTCAACAGGGCTCTTATGGCTACACCTTC.

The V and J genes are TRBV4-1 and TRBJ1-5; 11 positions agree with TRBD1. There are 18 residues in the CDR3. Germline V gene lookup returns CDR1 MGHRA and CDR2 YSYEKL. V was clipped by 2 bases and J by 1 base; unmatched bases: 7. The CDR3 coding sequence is TGCGCCAGCAGCCAACCGGGACAGGGGGTTGGGAGCAATCAGCCCCAGCATTTT. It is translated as CASSQPGQGVGSNQPQHF.

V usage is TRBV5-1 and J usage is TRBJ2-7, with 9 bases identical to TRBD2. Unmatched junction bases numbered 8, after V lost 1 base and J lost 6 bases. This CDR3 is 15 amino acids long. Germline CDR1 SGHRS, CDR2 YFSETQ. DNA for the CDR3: TGCGCCAGCAGCTTGATTAGCGGGGGCACTTCCGAGCAGTACTTC. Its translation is CASSLISGGTSEQYF.

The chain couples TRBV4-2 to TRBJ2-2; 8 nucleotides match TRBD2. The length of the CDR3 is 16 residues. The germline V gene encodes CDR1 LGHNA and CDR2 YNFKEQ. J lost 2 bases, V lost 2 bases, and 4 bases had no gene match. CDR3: CASSQPGLANTGELFF. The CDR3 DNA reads TGTGCCAGCAGCCAACCTGGACTAGCTAACACCGGGGAGCTGTTTTTT.